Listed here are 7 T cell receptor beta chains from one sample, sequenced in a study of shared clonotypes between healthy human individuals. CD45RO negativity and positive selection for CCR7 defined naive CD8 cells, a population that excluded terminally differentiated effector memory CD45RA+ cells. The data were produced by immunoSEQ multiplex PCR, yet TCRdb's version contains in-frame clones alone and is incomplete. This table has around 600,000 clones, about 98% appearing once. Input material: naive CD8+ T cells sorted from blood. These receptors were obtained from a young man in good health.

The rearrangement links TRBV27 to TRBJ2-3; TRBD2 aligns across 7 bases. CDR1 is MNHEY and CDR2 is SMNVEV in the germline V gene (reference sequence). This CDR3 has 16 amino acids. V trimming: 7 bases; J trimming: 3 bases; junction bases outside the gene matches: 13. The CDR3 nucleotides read TGTGCCAGCAAATTGGAGAGAAGCGGGATGACAGATACGCAGTATTTT. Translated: CASKLERSGMTDTQYF.

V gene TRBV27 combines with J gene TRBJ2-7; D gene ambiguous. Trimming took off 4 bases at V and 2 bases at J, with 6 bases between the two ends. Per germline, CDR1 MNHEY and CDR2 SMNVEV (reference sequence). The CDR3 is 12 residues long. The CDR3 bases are TGTGCCAGCAGTTCGGACGCCTACGAGCAGTACTTC. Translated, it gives CASSSDAYEQYF.

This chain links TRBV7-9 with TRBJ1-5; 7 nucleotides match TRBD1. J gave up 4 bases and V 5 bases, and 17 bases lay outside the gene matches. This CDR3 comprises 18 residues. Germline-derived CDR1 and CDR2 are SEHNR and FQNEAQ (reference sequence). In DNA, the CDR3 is TGTGCCAGCAGCACCGGAACCCTCGACAGGGACGGGAATCAGCCCCAGCATTTT. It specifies CASSTGTLDRDGNQPQHF.

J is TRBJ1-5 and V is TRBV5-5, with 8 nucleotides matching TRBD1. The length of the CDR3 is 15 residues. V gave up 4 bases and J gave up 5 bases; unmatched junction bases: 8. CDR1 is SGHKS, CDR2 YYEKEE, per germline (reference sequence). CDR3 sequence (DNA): TGTGCCAGCAGCCCAACGACAGGGGTTCATCAGCCCCAGCATTTT. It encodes CASSPTTGVHQPQHF.

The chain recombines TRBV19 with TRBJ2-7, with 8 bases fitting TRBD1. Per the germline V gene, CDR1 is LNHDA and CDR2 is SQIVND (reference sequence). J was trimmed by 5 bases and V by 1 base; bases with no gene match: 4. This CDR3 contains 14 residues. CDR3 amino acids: CASSIGQGLNEQYF. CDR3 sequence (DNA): TGTGCCAGTAGTATAGGACAGGGGTTGAACGAGCAGTACTTC.

The CDR3: CASSPQGASNEKLFF. CDR3 sequence (DNA): TGTGCCAGCAGCCCGCAGGGGGCTTCTAATGAAAAACTGTTTTTT. The chain has TRBV7-6 and TRBJ1-4; TRBD1 agrees at 8 bases. CDR1 and CDR2 (germline): SGHVS, FNYEAQ. V trimming: 5 bases; J trimming: 3 bases; junction bases outside the gene matches: 5. CDR3 length equals 15 residues.

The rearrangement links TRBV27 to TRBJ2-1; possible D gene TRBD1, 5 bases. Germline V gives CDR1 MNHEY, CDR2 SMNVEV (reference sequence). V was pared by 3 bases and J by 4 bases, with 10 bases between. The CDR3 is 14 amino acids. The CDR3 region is CASSLGLRYNEQFF. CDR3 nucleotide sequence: TGTGCCAGCAGTTTGGGGCTCCGTTACAATGAGCAGTTCTTC.